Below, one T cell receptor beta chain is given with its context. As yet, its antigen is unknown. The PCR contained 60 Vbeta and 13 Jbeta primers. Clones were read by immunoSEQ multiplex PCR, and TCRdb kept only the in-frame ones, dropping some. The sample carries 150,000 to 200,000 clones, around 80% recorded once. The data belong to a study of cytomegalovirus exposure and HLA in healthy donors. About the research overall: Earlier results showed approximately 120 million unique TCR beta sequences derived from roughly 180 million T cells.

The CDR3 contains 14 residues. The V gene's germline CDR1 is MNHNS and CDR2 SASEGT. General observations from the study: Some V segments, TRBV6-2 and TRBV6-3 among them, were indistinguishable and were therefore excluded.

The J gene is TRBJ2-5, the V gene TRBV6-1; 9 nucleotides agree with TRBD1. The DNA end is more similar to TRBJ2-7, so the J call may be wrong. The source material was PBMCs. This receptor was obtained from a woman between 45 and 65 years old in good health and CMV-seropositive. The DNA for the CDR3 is TGTGCCAGCAGTGATCCGGGACAGGGCTACGAGCAGTACTTC. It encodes CASSDPGQGYEQYF.